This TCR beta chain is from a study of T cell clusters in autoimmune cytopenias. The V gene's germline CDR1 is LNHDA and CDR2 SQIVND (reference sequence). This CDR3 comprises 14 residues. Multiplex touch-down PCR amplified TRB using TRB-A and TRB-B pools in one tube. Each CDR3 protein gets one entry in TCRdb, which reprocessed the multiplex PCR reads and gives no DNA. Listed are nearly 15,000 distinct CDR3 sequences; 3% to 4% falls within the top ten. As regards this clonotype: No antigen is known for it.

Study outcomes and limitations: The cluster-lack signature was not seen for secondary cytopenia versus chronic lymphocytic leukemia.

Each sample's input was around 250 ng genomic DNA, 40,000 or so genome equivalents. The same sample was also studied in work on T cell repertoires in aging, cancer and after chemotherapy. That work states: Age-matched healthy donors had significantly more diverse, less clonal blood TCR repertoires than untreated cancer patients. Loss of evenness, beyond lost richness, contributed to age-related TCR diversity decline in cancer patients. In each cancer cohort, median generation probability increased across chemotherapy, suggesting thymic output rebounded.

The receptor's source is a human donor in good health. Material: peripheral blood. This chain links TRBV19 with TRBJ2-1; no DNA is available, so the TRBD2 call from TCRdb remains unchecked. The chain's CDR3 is CASSTSGVFNEQFF.